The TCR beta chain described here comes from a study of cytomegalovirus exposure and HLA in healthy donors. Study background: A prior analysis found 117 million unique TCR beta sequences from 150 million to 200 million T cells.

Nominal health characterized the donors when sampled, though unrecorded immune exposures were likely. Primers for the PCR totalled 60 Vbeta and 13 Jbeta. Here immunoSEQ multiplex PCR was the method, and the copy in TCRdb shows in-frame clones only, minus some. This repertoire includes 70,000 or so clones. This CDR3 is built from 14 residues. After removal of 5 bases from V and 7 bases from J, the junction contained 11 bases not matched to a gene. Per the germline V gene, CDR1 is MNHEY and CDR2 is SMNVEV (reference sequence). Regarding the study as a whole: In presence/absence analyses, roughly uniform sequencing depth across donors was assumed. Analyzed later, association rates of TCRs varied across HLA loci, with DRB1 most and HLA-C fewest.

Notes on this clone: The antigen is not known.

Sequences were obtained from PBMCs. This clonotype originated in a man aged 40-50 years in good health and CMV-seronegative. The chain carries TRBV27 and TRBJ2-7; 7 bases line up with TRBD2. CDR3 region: CASSPTTSIGEQYF. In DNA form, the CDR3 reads TGTGCCAGCAGTCCGACGACTAGCATTGGGGAGCAGTACTTC.